The 2 T cell receptor beta chains given below trace back to one sample, sequenced in a study of blood T cell repertoires in COVID-19. The assay was immunoSEQ multiplex PCR, and TCRdb's table has in-frame clones only and misses some. The sample carries some 150,000 clones, just over 85% recorded once. The sample consisted of PBMCs or T cells enriched from blood (not recorded which). Receptors were obtained from a man between 50 and 59 years old who had recovered from COVID-19.

This rearrangement joins TRBV2 to TRBJ1-4, with 8 bases matching TRBD1. The J segment lost 1 base and the V segment lost 10 bases, leaving 11 bases of the junction unmatched. The CDR3 length is 16 residues. In germline, CDR1 is SNHLY, CDR2 FYNNEI. The CDR3 reads CANRQGRVETNEKLFF. The DNA for the CDR3 is TGTGCCAACCGACAGGGGCGGGTAGAAACTAATGAAAAACTGTTTTTT.

The chain combines TRBV3-1 (or the pseudogene TRBV3-2) with TRBJ1-3; D may be TRBD1 (5 bases). Trimming pared 1 base from V and 7 bases from J, leaving 8 bases between. Germline CDR1 LGHDT, CDR2 YNNKEL (reference sequence). The CDR3 totals 13 residues. The CDR3 loop reads CASSQVGGNTIYF. The CDR3 DNA reads TGTGCCAGCAGCCAAGTCGGGGGGAACACCATATATTTT.